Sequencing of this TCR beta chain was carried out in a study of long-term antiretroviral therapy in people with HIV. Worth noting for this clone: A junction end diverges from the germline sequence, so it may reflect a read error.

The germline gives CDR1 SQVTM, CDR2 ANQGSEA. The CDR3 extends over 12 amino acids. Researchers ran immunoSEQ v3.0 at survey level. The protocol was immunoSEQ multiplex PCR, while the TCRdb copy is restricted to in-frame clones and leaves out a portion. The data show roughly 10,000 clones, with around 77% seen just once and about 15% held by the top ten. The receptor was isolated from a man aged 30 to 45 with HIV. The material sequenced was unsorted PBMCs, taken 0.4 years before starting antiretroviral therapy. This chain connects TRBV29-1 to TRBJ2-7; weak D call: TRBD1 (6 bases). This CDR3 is CSVEGTSYEQYF. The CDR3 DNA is TGCAGCGTCGAAGGGACATCCTACGAGCAGTACTTC.